A selection of T cell receptor beta chains follows, all from one sample in a study of blood T cell repertoires in COVID-19. Profiling relied on immunoSEQ multiplex PCR, and the TCRdb table lists in-frame clones only, not all of them. The table shows more than 65,000 clones, with around 88% occurring only once. The sequencing sample was made of peripheral blood. These TCRs come from a woman at least 80 years old with active or convalescent COVID-19. CDR3s include the opening cysteine and the closing phenylalanine or tryptophan. Each record gives: CDR3 DNA, CDR3 protein, clone size, V gene, D gene, J gene. D genes are given only for firm matches. Only some rows state a clone size, as once, few, many or a class for expanded clones.

CDR3nt: TGTGCCAGCAGCGACAGGGGAAACACTGAAGCTTTCTTT
CDR3aa: CASSDRGNTEAFF
abundance: -
v_gene: TRBV6-6
d_gene: TRBD1
j_gene: TRBJ1-1

CDR3nt: TGCAGTGCTAGTGGGGTACGTCCGGGAGGGAGCAATGAGCAGTTCTTC
CDR3aa: CSASGVRPGGSNEQFF
abundance: -
v_gene: TRBV20-1
d_gene: TRBD2
j_gene: TRBJ2-1

CDR3nt: TGTGCCAGCAGCTTAGTTGGACAGGGACCGAACACTGAAGCTTTCTTT
CDR3aa: CASSLVGQGPNTEAFF
abundance: -
v_gene: TRBV7-8
d_gene: TRBD1
j_gene: TRBJ1-1

CDR3nt: TGTGCCTGGAGTCGGGACAGGGGGTATTCAGATACGCAGTATTTT
CDR3aa: CAWSRDRGYSDTQYF
abundance: few
v_gene: TRBV30
d_gene: TRBD1
j_gene: TRBJ2-3

CDR3nt: TGTGCCAGCAGCTTAGGAGGGTCCGCCTACGAGCAGTACTTC
CDR3aa: CASSLGGSAYEQYF
abundance: -
v_gene: TRBV7-9
d_gene: -
j_gene: TRBJ2-7

CDR3nt: TGTGCCAGCAGCTTGGGGACTAGCGGGAGGGCCGGGCAAGAGACCCAGTACTTC
CDR3aa: CASSLGTSGRAGQETQYF
abundance: -
v_gene: TRBV5-4
d_gene: TRBD2
j_gene: TRBJ2-5

CDR3nt: TGTGCCAGCCATTCCGGGACAGCTGGAAACACCATATATTTT
CDR3aa: CASHSGTAGNTIYF
abundance: -
v_gene: TRBV5-5
d_gene: TRBD1
j_gene: TRBJ1-3

CDR3nt: TGTGCCTGGGATCCGACCGGGACGAGGGGCAGGGGCTATGGCTACACCTTC
CDR3aa: CAWDPTGTRGRGYGYTF
abundance: -
v_gene: TRBV30
d_gene: -
j_gene: TRBJ1-2

CDR3nt: TGTGCCAGCAGCTTTCCAGGGGCGCGGGAAAAACTGTTTTTT
CDR3aa: CASSFPGAREKLFF
abundance: -
v_gene: TRBV5-4
d_gene: -
j_gene: TRBJ1-4

CDR3nt: TGTGCTAGTGGTCCCAGGGACCTCGGGGGGGTCACAGATACGCAGTATTTT
CDR3aa: CASGPRDLGGVTDTQYF
abundance: -
v_gene: TRBV12-5
d_gene: TRBD2
j_gene: TRBJ2-3

CDR3nt: TGTGCCACCAGCAGAGAAAGGGGGGGAGCCGAGCAGTACTTC
CDR3aa: CATSRERGGAEQYF
abundance: -
v_gene: TRBV15
d_gene: -
j_gene: TRBJ2-7

CDR3nt: TGTGCCAGCAGCTTGGGAGGACAGGGAATGACCGAGCAGTACTTC
CDR3aa: CASSLGGQGMTEQYF
abundance: -
v_gene: TRBV7-6
d_gene: TRBD1
j_gene: TRBJ2-7

CDR3nt: TGTGCCAGCAGCTTAGCAGGGACAGGGGGAGAAAAACTGTTTTTT
CDR3aa: CASSLAGTGGEKLFF
abundance: -
v_gene: TRBV7-2
d_gene: TRBD1
j_gene: TRBJ1-4

CDR3nt: TGCAGTGCTAGTCAGGGGAATGAGCAGTTCTTC
CDR3aa: CSASQGNEQFF
abundance: -
v_gene: TRBV20-1
d_gene: -
j_gene: TRBJ2-1

CDR3nt: TGTGCCAGCAGTAACCTACTGAGCTCCTACAATGAGCAGTTCTTC
CDR3aa: CASSNLLSSYNEQFF
abundance: -
v_gene: TRBV6-2/TRBV6-3
d_gene: -
j_gene: TRBJ2-1

CDR3nt: TGTGCCAGCAGAAAGCAGGGGCTGGACGAGCAGTACTTC
CDR3aa: CASRKQGLDEQYF
abundance: -
v_gene: TRBV11-2
d_gene: -
j_gene: TRBJ2-7

CDR3nt: TGTGCCAGCAGTTACCGGACTAGCGGTTTCGCCGATGAGCAGTTCTTC
CDR3aa: CASSYRTSGFADEQFF
abundance: few
v_gene: TRBV6-5
d_gene: TRBD2
j_gene: TRBJ2-1

CDR3nt: TGTGCCAGCAGTTCGCCCGTACAGGTTAGGACAGATACGCAGTATTTT
CDR3aa: CASSSPVQVRTDTQYF
abundance: -
v_gene: TRBV28
d_gene: -
j_gene: TRBJ2-3

CDR3nt: TGTGCCATCAGTGGGCCTAGCGGGGGGGAAAGTGAGCAGTTCTTC
CDR3aa: CAISGPSGGESEQFF
abundance: -
v_gene: TRBV10-3
d_gene: TRBD2
j_gene: TRBJ2-1

CDR3nt: TGTGCCAGCAACTCCGGGACAGGGGCGACTCAGCCCCAGCATTTT
CDR3aa: CASNSGTGATQPQHF
abundance: -
v_gene: TRBV7-9
d_gene: TRBD1
j_gene: TRBJ1-5

CDR3nt: TGTGCCAGCAGGCCGACAGGGTCCTACGAGCAGTACTTC
CDR3aa: CASRPTGSYEQYF
abundance: -
v_gene: TRBV6-5
d_gene: TRBD1
j_gene: TRBJ2-7

CDR3nt: TGTGCCACCAGTGAGACTAGCGGGATCGAGCAGTTCTTC
CDR3aa: CATSETSGIEQFF
abundance: -
v_gene: TRBV24-1
d_gene: TRBD2
j_gene: TRBJ2-1

CDR3nt: TGTGCCAGCAGCTCGACATATTTCTCTGGAAACACCATATATTTT
CDR3aa: CASSSTYFSGNTIYF
abundance: -
v_gene: TRBV11-2
d_gene: -
j_gene: TRBJ1-3